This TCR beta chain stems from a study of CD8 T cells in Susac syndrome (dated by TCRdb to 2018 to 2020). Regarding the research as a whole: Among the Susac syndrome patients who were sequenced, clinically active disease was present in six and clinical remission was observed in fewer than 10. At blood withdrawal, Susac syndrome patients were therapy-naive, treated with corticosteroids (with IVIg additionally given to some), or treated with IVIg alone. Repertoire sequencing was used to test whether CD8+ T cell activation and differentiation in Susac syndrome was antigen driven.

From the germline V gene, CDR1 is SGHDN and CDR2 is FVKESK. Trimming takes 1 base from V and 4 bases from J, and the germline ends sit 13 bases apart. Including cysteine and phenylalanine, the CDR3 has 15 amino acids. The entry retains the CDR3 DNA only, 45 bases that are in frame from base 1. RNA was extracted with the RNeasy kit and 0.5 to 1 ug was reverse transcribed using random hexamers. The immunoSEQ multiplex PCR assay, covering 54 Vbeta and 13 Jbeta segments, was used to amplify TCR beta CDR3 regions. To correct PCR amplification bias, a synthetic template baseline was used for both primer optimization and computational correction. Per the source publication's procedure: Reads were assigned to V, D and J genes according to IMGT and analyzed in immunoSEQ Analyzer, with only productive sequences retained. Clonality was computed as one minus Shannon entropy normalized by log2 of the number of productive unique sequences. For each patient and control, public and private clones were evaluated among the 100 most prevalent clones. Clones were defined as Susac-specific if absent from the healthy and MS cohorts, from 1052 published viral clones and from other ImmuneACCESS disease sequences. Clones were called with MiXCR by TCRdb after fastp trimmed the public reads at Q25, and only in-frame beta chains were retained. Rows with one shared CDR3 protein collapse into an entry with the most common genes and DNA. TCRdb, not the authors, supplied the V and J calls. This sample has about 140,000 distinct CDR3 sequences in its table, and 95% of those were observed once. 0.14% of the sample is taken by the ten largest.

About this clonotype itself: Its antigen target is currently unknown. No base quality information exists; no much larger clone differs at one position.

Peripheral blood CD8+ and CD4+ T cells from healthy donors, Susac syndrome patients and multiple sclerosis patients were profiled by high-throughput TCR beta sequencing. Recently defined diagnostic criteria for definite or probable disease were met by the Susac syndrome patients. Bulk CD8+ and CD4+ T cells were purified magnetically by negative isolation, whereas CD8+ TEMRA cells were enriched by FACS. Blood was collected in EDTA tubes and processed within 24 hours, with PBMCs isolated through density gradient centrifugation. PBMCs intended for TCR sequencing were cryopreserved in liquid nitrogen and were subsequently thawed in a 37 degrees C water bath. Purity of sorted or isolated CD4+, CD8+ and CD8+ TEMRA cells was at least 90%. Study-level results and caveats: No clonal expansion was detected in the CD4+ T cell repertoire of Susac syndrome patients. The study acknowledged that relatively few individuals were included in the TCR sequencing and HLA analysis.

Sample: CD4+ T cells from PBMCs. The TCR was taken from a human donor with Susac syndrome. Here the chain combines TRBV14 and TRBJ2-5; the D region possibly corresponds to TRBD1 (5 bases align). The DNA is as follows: TGTGCCAGCAGCCAAGGGATTAGGGGCGGAGAGACCCAGTACTTC. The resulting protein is CASSQGIRGGETQYF.